The rows below give T cell receptor beta chains drawn from one sample of a study of blood T cell repertoires in COVID-19. Only in-frame clones appear in the TCRdb table, and some are missing; sequencing was by immunoSEQ multiplex PCR. The repertoire holds about 200,000 clones, with more than 70% as singletons. Sample: peripheral blood. These receptors all stem from a man aged 18 to 30 with active or convalescent COVID-19. CDR3s include the opening cysteine and the closing phenylalanine or tryptophan. The D gene is left open where the match is weak. The listing skips clone size in some rows; elsewhere it reads once, few, many or a size class.

J gene,D gene,V gene,clone size,CDR3 length,CDR3 protein,CDR3 DNA
TRBJ2-1,NA,TRBV7-8,NA,15,CASSSYRDPYNEQFF,TGTGCCAGCAGCTCTTACAGGGACCCCTACAATGAGCAGTTCTTC
TRBJ2-7,TRBD1,TRBV6-5,NA,14,CASRSRDRGNEQYF,TGTGCCAGCAGGAGCCGGGACAGGGGCAACGAGCAGTACTTC
TRBJ2-7,TRBD2,TRBV6-5,NA,15,CASSYAASGSREQYF,TGTGCCAGCAGTTACGCGGCAAGCGGGAGCCGCGAGCAGTACTTC
TRBJ1-2,TRBD1,TRBV5-4,NA,15,CASSFKTGAEGGYTF,TGTGCCAGCAGCTTCAAGACAGGGGCTGAGGGTGGCTACACCTTC
TRBJ2-5,NA,TRBV7-3,NA,14,CASSLGPSSGTQYF,TGTGCCAGCAGCTTAGGTCCAAGCTCGGGGACCCAGTACTTC
TRBJ1-2,NA,TRBV30,NA,14,CAWSATGSGYGYTF,TGTGCCTGGAGTGCTACAGGGTCAGGCTATGGCTACACCTTC
TRBJ1-2,TRBD1,TRBV6-5,NA,13,CASSFDRGSGYTF,TGTGCCAGCAGCTTCGACAGGGGCAGTGGCTACACCTTC
TRBJ2-1,TRBD2,TRBV9,NA,14,CASGSGSSYNEQFF,TGTGCCAGCGGTAGCGGGAGCTCCTACAATGAGCAGTTCTTC
TRBJ1-2,NA,TRBV19,NA,16,CASSTLRGEERGGYTF,TGTGCCAGTAGTACATTACGGGGGGAAGAGCGAGGTGGCTACACCTTC
TRBJ1-2,NA,TRBV5-1,few,13,CASSLDRANGYTF,TGCGCCAGCAGCTTGGACAGGGCAAATGGCTACACCTTC
TRBJ1-5,NA,TRBV11-2,NA,15,CASSPGGNSNQPQHF,TGTGCCAGCAGCCCGGGGGGGAATAGCAATCAGCCCCAGCATTTT
TRBJ2-5,NA,TRBV2,NA,14,CASRQDSSQETQYF,TGTGCCAGCAGACAGGACAGTTCCCAAGAGACCCAGTACTTC
TRBJ2-7,TRBD1,TRBV27,once,14,CASSRTGGLYEQYF,TGTGCCAGCAGTCGGACAGGGGGCTTGTACGAGCAGTACTTC
TRBJ1-2,TRBD1,TRBV2,NA,15,CASSELGQQDYGYTF,TGTGCCAGCAGTGAATTGGGACAGCAAGATTATGGCTACACCTTC
TRBJ2-3,TRBD2,TRBV7-2,NA,17,CASSLEWSGRQSNTQYF,TGTGCCAGCAGCTTAGAGTGGAGCGGGAGGCAGTCAAATACGCAGTATTTT